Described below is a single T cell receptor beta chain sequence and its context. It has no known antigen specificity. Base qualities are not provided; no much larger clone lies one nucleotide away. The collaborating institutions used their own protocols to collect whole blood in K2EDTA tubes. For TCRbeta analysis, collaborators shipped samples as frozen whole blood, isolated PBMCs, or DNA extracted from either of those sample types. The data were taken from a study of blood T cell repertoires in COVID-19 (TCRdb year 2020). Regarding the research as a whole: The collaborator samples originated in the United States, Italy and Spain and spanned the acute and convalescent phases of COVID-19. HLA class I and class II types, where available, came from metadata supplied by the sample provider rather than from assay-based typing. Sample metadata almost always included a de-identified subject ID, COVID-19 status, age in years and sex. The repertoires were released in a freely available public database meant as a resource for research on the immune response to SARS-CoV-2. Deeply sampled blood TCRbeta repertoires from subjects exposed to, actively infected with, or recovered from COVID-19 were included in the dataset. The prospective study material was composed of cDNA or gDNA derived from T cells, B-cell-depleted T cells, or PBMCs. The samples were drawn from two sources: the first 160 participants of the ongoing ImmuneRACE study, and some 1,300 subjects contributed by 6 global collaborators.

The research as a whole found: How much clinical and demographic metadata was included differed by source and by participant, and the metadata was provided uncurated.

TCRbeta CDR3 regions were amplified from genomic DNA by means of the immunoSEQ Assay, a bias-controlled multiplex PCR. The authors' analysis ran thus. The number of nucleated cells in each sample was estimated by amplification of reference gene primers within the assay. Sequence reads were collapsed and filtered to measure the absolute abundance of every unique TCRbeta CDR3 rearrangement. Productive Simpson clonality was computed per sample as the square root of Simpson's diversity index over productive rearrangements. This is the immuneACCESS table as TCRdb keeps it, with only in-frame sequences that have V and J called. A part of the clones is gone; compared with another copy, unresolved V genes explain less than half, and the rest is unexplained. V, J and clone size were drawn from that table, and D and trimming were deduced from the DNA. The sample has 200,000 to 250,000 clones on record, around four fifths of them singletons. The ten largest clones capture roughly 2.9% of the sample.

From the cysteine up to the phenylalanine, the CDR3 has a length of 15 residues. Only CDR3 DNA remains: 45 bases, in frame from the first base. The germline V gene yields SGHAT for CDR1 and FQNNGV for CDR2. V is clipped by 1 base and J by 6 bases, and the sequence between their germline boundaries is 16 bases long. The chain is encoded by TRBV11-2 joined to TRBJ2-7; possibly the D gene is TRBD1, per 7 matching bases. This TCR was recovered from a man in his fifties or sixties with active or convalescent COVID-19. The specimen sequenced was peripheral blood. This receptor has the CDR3 CASSLGGHRGGEQYF. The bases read TGTGCCAGCAGCTTAGGTGGGCACAGGGGAGGCGAGCAGTACTTC.